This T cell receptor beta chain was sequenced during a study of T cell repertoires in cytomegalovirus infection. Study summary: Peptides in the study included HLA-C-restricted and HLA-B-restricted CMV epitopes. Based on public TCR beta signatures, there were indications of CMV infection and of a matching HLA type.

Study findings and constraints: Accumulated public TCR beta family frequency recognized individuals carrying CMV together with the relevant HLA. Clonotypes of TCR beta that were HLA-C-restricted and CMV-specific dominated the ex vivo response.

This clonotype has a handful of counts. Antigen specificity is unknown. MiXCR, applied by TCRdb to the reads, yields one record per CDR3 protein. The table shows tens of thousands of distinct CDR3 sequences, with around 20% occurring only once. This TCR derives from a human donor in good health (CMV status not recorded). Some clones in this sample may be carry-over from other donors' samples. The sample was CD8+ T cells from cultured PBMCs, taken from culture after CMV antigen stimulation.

CDR3 loop: CAAAGGAGNTIYF. Written as DNA, the CDR3 is TGTGCTGCGGCAGGGGGCGCTGGAAACACCATATATTTT. This chain uses TRBV7-2 with TRBJ1-3; 8 bases align to TRBD1. The CDR3 spans 13 residues. Per the germline V gene, CDR1 is SGHTA and CDR2 is FQGNSA.